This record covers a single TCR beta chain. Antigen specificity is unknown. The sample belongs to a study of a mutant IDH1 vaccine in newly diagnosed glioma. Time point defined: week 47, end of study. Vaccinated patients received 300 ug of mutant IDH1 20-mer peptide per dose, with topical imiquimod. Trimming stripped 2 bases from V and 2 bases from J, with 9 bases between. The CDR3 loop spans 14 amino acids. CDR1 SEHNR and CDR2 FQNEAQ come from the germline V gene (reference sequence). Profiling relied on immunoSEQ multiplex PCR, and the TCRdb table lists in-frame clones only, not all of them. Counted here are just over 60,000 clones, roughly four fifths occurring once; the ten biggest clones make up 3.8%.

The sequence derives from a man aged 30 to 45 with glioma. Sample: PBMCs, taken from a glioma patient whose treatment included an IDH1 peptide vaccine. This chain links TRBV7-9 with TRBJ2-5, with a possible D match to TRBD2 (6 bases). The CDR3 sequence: CASSLLGGQETQYF. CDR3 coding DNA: TGTGCCAGCAGCTTACTGGGGGGTCAAGAGACCCAGTACTTC. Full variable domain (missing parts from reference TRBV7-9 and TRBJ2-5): DTGVSQNPRHKITKRGQNVTFRCDPISEHNRLYWYRQTLGQGPEFLTYFQNEAQLEKSRLLSDRFSAERPKGSFSTLEIQRTEQGDSAMYLCASSLLGGQETQYFGPGTRLLVL.